The 8 T cell receptor beta chains presented below share a single source sample, sequenced in a study of lymphopenia after photon versus proton radiotherapy. Sequencing was performed with immunoSEQ multiplex PCR; in TCRdb, only in-frame clones are kept and a portion is missing. The table has 35,000 to 45,000 clones, roughly four fifths seen once. Sequencing used peripheral blood, obtained from a patient treated with proton-based radiotherapy. These receptors were collected from a woman between 70 and 85 years old with pancreatic cancer.

The J gene is TRBJ1-6, the V gene TRBV7-9; TRBD1 matches at 9 bases. The CDR3 is 14 residues long. Germline CDR1 is SEHNR and CDR2 is FQNEAQ (reference sequence). Germline trimming cut 5 bases from V and 9 bases from J; bases unmatched to any gene: 5. The chain's CDR3 is CASSARDRVSPLHF. As DNA, the CDR3 is TGTGCCAGCAGCGCCCGGGACAGGGTTTCACCCCTCCACTTT.

J is TRBJ2-1 and V is TRBV9; TRBD1 is a possible D gene (5 bases). CDR3 length equals 15 residues. Germline CDR1 is SGDLS and CDR2 is YYNGEE. The V end was cut by 4 bases, the J end by 0 bases, with 11 bases between. The CDR3 protein is CASSQGASSYNEQFF. CDR3 nucleotide sequence: TGTGCCAGCAGCCAAGGGGCCAGCTCCTACAATGAGCAGTTCTTC.

The genes are TRBV7-9 and TRBJ1-5; D is unresolved. The CDR3 runs to 13 residues. CDR1 is SEHNR and CDR2 is FQNEAQ in the germline V gene (reference sequence). The germline V and J ends were trimmed by 5 bases and 7 bases, with 12 bases remaining between them. In DNA, the CDR3 is TGTGCCAGCAGCACCGACGGGCGGCAGCCCCAGCATTTT. It codes for CASSTDGRQPQHF.

The chain carries TRBV11-3 and TRBJ2-7; 12 bases align to TRBD2. Germline trimming cut 4 bases from V and 0 bases from J; bases unmatched to any gene: 10. CDR1 and CDR2 from the germline V gene are SGHNT and YENEEA. The CDR3 extends over 18 amino acids. The CDR3 bases are TGTGCCAGCAGCTCTAGGGGACTAGCGGGCGTAAGCTCCTACGAGCAGTACTTC. This sequence encodes CASSSRGLAGVSSYEQYF.

The chain couples TRBV18 to TRBJ1-4; 7 bases match TRBD1. Unmatched junction bases numbered 8, after V lost 3 bases and J lost 7 bases. Germline assignment: CDR1 KGHSH and CDR2 LQKENI. The CDR3 totals 15 residues. CDR3 region: CASSPLQGLGEKLFF. CDR3 DNA: TGTGCCAGCTCACCCTTACAGGGGTTGGGTGAAAAACTGTTTTTT.

Comment on this clone: This same CDR3 is encoded by further DNA sequences in the sample. This rearrangement joins TRBV6-5 to TRBJ1-5, with D maybe TRBD1 (6 bases). The CDR3 runs to 14 residues. The V gene's germline CDR1 is MNHEY and CDR2 SVGAGI. The V end lost 0 bases, the J end lost 4 bases, and 7 bases lay between the germline ends. The CDR3 DNA reads TGTGCCAGCAGTTACTCAGGGGGTAATCAGCCCCAGCATTTT. Protein: CASSYSGGNQPQHF.

The chain carries TRBV19 and TRBJ2-5, with D perhaps TRBD1 or TRBD2 (5 bases each). The CDR3 contains 13 residues. Per germline, CDR1 LNHDA and CDR2 SQIVND (reference sequence). V dropped 8 bases and J dropped 9 bases, with 19 bases sitting between them. CDR3 bases: TGTGCCAGTCGAGGGGACCCCAGTTCGTCCCAGTACTTC. Translating it yields CASRGDPSSSQYF.

This chain links TRBV27 with TRBJ1-5; possibly TRBD1 for D (6 bases). Trimming pared 5 bases from V and 3 bases from J, leaving 14 bases between. The CDR3 contains 15 residues. CDR1 and CDR2 from the germline V gene are MNHEY and SMNVEV (reference sequence). The CDR3 sequence is CASSLTGYDNQPQHF. As DNA, the CDR3 is TGTGCCAGCAGTCTAACAGGGTACGACAATCAGCCCCAGCATTTT.